The clone carrying this TCR beta chain was counted between two and nine times. What it binds is not known. CDR1 and CDR2 from the germline V gene are SQVTM and ANQGSEA. This CDR3 contains 11 residues. Trimming pared 7 bases from V and 7 bases from J, leaving 11 bases between. This sample stems from a study of CD8+ T cells in alopecia areata. The study's findings and limits: Elevated clonality characterized lesional scalp relative to normal scalp, particularly in alopecia totalis/universalis.

RNA extraction and reverse transcription yielded cDNA as sequencing template. Using immunoSEQ multiplex PCR, the repertoire was profiled, and TCRdb retains in-frame clones only, with some absent. The table records approximately 130,000 clones, about 50% of them present only once. The sample taken for sequencing was NKG2D-low CD8+ T cells sorted from blood. The chain combines TRBV29-1 with TRBJ2-1; possible D gene TRBD1, 6 bases. The clonotype comes from a human donor with alopecia areata. CDR3 in amino acids: CSAQGQNEQFF. The DNA for the CDR3 is TGCAGCGCACAGGGCCAAAATGAGCAGTTCTTC.